The present entry profiles one T cell receptor (beta chain) with its context. The treatment denotes: about 20 received Ad26.COV2.S at low or high dose, single or two shots; roughly five received placebo; per-sample allocation not given. Material that was analyzed had been drawn on day 63 after the first vaccine or placebo injection. Within Boston, the person who donated was an adult of 18-55 years. Assay used: immunoSEQ multiplex PCR; TCRdb lists only in-frame clones, some missing. The sample lists more than 300,000 clones; about 85% were seen once. This sample is drawn from a study of Ad26.COV2.S vaccination and SARS-CoV-2 variants. With 0 bases clipped from V and 1 base from J, the junction kept 6 bases outside the gene matches. The CDR3 length is 17 residues. Looked up from germline, CDR1 is MGHRA and CDR2 is YSYEKL.

The sequencing used peripheral blood, collected in a trial of Ad26.COV2.S vaccine versus placebo. The receptor's source is a person between 18 and 65 years old who received the Ad26.COV2.S COVID-19 vaccine or a placebo. The genes are TRBV4-1 and TRBJ2-5, with 9 bases matching TRBD2. Here the CDR3 reads CASSQDRSGGTQETQYF. The CDR3 region has the DNA TGCGCCAGCAGCCAAGATCGGAGCGGGGGGACCCAAGAGACCCAGTACTTC.